This T cell receptor beta chain was recorded in a study of T cell changes during pregnancy in multiple sclerosis. The CDR3 totals 13 residues. Trimming cost V 7 bases and J 8 bases; bases outside gene matches: 6. In germline, CDR1 is MNHEY, CDR2 SVGAGI. Measured with immunoSEQ multiplex PCR; TCRdb has only the in-frame clones, and not every one. This table has 70,000 or so clones, 91% appearing once. This TCR was sampled from a female donor in good health, enrolled as a control in a pregnancy study. The chain joins TRBV6-5 to TRBJ1-4; 8 bases are a match to TRBD1. The source was peripheral blood, collected in the third trimester of pregnancy. Here the CDR3 DNA reads TGTGCCAGCAAAACAGGGGGAAGCGAAAAACTGTTTTTT. It yields the protein CASKTGGSEKLFF.